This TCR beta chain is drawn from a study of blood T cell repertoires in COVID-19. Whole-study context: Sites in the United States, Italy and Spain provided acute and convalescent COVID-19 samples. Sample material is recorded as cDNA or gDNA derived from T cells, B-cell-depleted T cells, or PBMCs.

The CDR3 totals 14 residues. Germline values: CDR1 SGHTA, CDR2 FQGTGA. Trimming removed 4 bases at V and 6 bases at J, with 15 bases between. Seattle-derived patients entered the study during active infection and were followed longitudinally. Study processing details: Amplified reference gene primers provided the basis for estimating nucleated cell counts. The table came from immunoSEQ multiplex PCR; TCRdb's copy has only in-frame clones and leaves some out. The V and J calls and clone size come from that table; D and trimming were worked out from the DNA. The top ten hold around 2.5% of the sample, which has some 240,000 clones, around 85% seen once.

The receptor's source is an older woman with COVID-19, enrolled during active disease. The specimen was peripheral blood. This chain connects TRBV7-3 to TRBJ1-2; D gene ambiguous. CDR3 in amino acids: CASSSGRGTDGYTF. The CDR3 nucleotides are TGTGCCAGCAGCTCCGGACGGGGTACGGATGGCTACACCTTC.